Described below is a single T cell receptor beta chain sequence and its context. In this sample, this clone turned up a few times. Its antigen has not been determined. The record has no base qualities; no much larger clone is one base away. These data originate in a study of identifying expanded T cells in peripheral blood (dated by TCRdb to the late 2010s). Background on the whole study: Technical replicates were generated by sequencing separate aliquots of the same genomic DNA pool, and four replicates were compared pairwise.

No immune events such as infections were documented for the healthy donors during the collection period. Time-dependent variance in a beta-binomial model of T-cell clone differential abundance was calibrated using healthy-donor blood repertoires as a training cohort. There were ten or so healthy donors in the training cohort, of whom 3 were female and 7 were male. On average the donors were around 44 years old, and their ages spanned about 25 to 64 years. Obtained from a commercial supplier, whole blood was collected from each healthy donor at three time points set two to three weeks apart. Genomic DNA was extracted from unsorted whole blood for immunosequencing. General study outcomes and caveats: Across all healthy-donor time intervals, the beta-binomial model significantly cut both the number of clones called differentially abundant and the false-positive rate. The authors expected that biological variance in healthy repertoires might rise further over much longer intervals, such as months to years. The binomial model flagged roughly 1.2 differentially abundant clones between technical replicates but around 15 over about 2 weeks and roughly 19 over around four weeks. For all healthy donors, the variance in clone template counts between approximately 2-week samples rose significantly as total template count increased.

TCRbeta CDR3 regions were profiled by bias-controlled multiplex PCR amplification of genomic DNA with the immunoSEQ Assay. The authors' pipeline ran thus. The absolute abundance of each unique TCRbeta CDR3 region was quantified after sequences were collapsed and filtered. Differential abundance was tested with a binomial (Fisher-equivalent) model and with a beta-binomial model adding time-dependent variance fitted from healthy donors. Clones with fewer than 5 combined templates were removed, and differential abundance was called for clones with a Benjamini-Hochberg FDR below 0.01. The form v = (b*log(k)+a)^2 was used to model beta-binomial variance as a function of total template count across the two samples. Here the immuneACCESS table is served through TCRdb, limited to in-frame sequences with V and J called. Missing clones are a known gap in these copies; in checked studies unresolved V genes cover under half, and the rest lacks a known reason. V, J and clone size are taken as reported in that table, and D and trimming were inferred from the DNA itself. The table for this sample lists about 78,000 clones; 70% to 90% of them were counted only once. About 18% of the sample is taken by the ten largest.

V sheds 3 bases and J sheds 8 bases, leaving 13 bases between their ends. The germline V gene (reference sequence) provides CDR1 MNHEY and CDR2 SMNVEV. The CDR3 has 14 amino acids, counting the end cysteine and phenylalanine. The entry retains the CDR3 DNA only, 42 bases that are in frame from base 1. Specimen: blood. The origin of this receptor is a person between 18 and 75 years old in good health. The chain is made from TRBV27 and TRBJ1-4; the D gene identity is not certain. The CDR3 protein sequence reads: CASSFRREGEKLFF. The nucleotides are TGTGCCAGCAGTTTTAGGAGGGAAGGAGAAAAACTGTTTTTT.